These 5 T cell receptor beta chains came from one sample sequenced in a study of cytomegalovirus exposure and HLA in healthy donors. The PCR was carried out with 60 Vbeta primers and 13 Jbeta primers. Measured with immunoSEQ multiplex PCR; TCRdb has only the in-frame clones, and not every one. The data contain 150,000 to 200,000 clones, about four fifths of them singletons. The sequenced sample consisted of PBMCs. These receptors all stem from a woman aged 25 to 39 in good health and CMV-seropositive.

The chain links TRBV5-1 to TRBJ1-1, with D perhaps TRBD1 (5 bases). The CDR3 length is 14 residues. Germline CDR1 SGHRS, CDR2 YFSETQ. Trimming pared 0 bases from V and 11 bases from J, leaving 17 bases between. CDR3 protein: CASSLGGTSRRAFF. As DNA, the CDR3 is TGCGCCAGCAGCTTGGGGGGGACTTCCCGTCGGGCTTTCTTT.

Worth noting for this clone: At the DNA level, this CDR3 is encoded by other sequences in the same sample as well. The chain employs TRBV6-1 and TRBJ2-7, with 9 bases lining up with TRBD1. After removal of 2 bases from V and 2 bases from J, the junction contained 4 bases not matched to a gene. Germline CDR1 is MNHNS and CDR2 is SASEGT. CDR3 length: 15 residues. CDR3 DNA sequence: TGTGCCAGCAGTGAACTGGGACAGGGAACCTACGAGCAGTACTTC. Its translation is CASSELGQGTYEQYF.

V and J are TRBV2 and TRBJ1-5; the D gene is possibly TRBD1 (5 bases). This CDR3 is built from 16 residues. The V end lost 0 bases, the J end lost 0 bases, and 9 bases lay between the germline ends. CDR1 and CDR2 from the germline V gene are SNHLY and FYNNEI. DNA of the CDR3: TGTGCCAGCAGTGAAGCGCGACAGTATAGCAATCAGCCCCAGCATTTT. It specifies CASSEARQYSNQPQHF. Complete variable domain (other parts from reference TRBV2 and TRBJ1-5): EPEVTQTPSHQVTQMGQEVILRCVPISNHLYFYWYRQILGQKVEFLVSFYNNEISEKSEIFDDQFSVERPDGSNFTLKIRSTKLEDSAMYFCASSEARQYSNQPQHFGDGTRLSIL.

This clone occurred a few times. The V and J genes are TRBV19 and TRBJ1-5; perhaps TRBD1 as D (6 bases). This CDR3 has 15 amino acids. Germline V lookup: CDR1 LNHDA, CDR2 SQIVND (reference sequence). V shed 7 bases and J shed 4 bases, with 17 bases lying between them. The CDR3 loop is CASNPLDSRNQPQHF. The DNA for the CDR3 is TGTGCCAGTAACCCGTTGGACAGCCGAAATCAGCCCCAGCATTTT.

The rearrangement joins TRBV11-2 to TRBJ1-1, with D perhaps TRBD1 (5 bases). CDR3 length: 17 amino acids. Trimming pared 5 bases from V and 0 bases from J, leaving 19 bases between. Looked up from germline, CDR1 is SGHAT and CDR2 is FQNNGV. The CDR3 DNA is TGTGCCAGCAGCCCCTTCGTCCGAGGGGACTTGAACACTGAAGCTTTCTTT. Translated: CASSPFVRGDLNTEAFF.